Listed below are T cell receptor beta chains from one sample, sequenced in a study of PD-L1 blockade in urothelial cancer. The table came from immunoSEQ multiplex PCR; TCRdb's copy has only in-frame clones and leaves some out. The sample shows over 75,000 clones, more than 70% of them seen only once. Sequences were derived from PBMCs, sampled around atezolizumab (anti-PD-L1) treatment. The source of these receptors is a woman of 80 years or more with urothelial cancer. The CDR3 runs from the conserved cysteine through the conserved F or W. The order of the fields is V gene, clone size, CDR3 length, D gene, J gene, CDR3 DNA, CDR3 protein. A D gene is named only where the DNA matches it firmly. Rows may omit the clone size; those that give it use once, few, many or a size class.

TRBV25-1	-	14	TRBD1	TRBJ1-5	TGTGCCAGCAGCTACAGGGGCGGAAATCAGCCCCAGCATTTT	CASSYRGGNQPQHF
TRBV5-1	-	13	-	TRBJ1-5	TGCGCCAGCAGCCCGAACTTGAATCAGCCCCAGCATTTT	CASSPNLNQPQHF
TRBV28	-	16	TRBD1	TRBJ2-1	TGTGCCAGCACCTCCTTCGGACAGGGGACGGGGAATGAGCAGTTCTTC	CASTSFGQGTGNEQFF
TRBV2	-	14	-	TRBJ2-7	TGTGCCAGCAGTGAATCGGCAGGCTTTGGCGAGCAGTACTTC	CASSESAGFGEQYF
TRBV30	-	15	-	TRBJ1-4	TGTGCCTGGAGTGGATCCCGGGGGGTAAATGAAAAACTGTTTTTT	CAWSGSRGVNEKLFF
TRBV27	-	13	-	TRBJ1-1	TGTGCCAGCAGTTCAACTTGGAACACTGAAGCTTTCTTT	CASSSTWNTEAFF
TRBV4-2	-	15	TRBD1	TRBJ2-5	TGTGCCAGCAGCCAAGAGGCAGGGGGCCAGGAGACCCAGTACTTC	CASSQEAGGQETQYF
TRBV5-6	-	17	-	TRBJ2-3	TGTGCCAGCAGCTTGTATGGTTTAGCGCGATTCACAGATACGCAGTATTTT	CASSLYGLARFTDTQYF
TRBV5-4	-	15	-	TRBJ2-1	TGTGCCAGCAGCTTGTGGGGGCTCTCCTACAATGAGCAGTTCTTC	CASSLWGLSYNEQFF
TRBV5-1	-	13	TRBD1	TRBJ2-7	TGCGCCAGCAGCCCACAGGGGGCCTACGAGCAGTACTTC	CASSPQGAYEQYF
TRBV18	once	15	-	TRBJ1-1	TGTGCCAGCTCACCTATGGCGACAGTAAACACTGAAGCTTTCTTT	CASSPMATVNTEAFF
TRBV28	-	18	TRBD1	TRBJ2-7	TGTGCCAGCAGTTTTGATGCGGGCAGGGGGCTTTCCCCCTCCGAGCAGTACTTC	CASSFDAGRGLSPSEQYF
TRBV9	-	15	-	TRBJ2-3	TGTGCCAGCAGCGTAGGCAGGGCCGGCCCAGATACGCAGTATTTT	CASSVGRAGPDTQYF
TRBV5-1	-	13	-	TRBJ2-1	TGCGCCAGCAGCTTGTCAGGGGCCGATGAGCAGTTCTTC	CASSLSGADEQFF
TRBV19	-	15	TRBD1	TRBJ1-5	TGTGCCAGTAAGGGGGACAGGGGTAGCAATCAGCCCCAGCATTTT	CASKGDRGSNQPQHF
TRBV11-2	-	14	-	TRBJ2-1	TGTGCCAGCAGCTTAGGGGTGCTAGCTGGCGAGCAGTTCTTC	CASSLGVLAGEQFF